A single sample is the source of the 20 T cell receptor beta chains below, sequenced in a study of siplizumab effects on memory and regulatory T cells. Profiling relied on immunoSEQ multiplex PCR, and the TCRdb table lists in-frame clones only, not all of them. The sample has 85,000 or so clones, approximately 95% seen once; the top ten hold less than 20%. Sample: CD8+ T cells sorted from blood. These receptors originate from a human donor in good health.

V and J are TRBV5-1 and TRBJ2-7, with D possibly TRBD2 on 6 matching bases. The CDR3 consists of 15 residues. Germline V gives CDR1 SGHRS, CDR2 YFSETQ. V was cut by 0 bases and J by 4 bases, with 14 bases left in between. CDR3: CASSLATGESYEQYF. The CDR3 DNA sequence: TGCGCCAGCAGCTTGGCTACGGGAGAATCGTACGAGCAGTACTTC.

The genes are TRBV21-1 and TRBJ2-1; the table's D call TRBD2 went unverified against the DNA. TRBV21-1 is labeled a pseudogene. This CDR3 region has 12 residues. CDR3 sequence reads: CASSAGAGEQFF. The CDR3 DNA follows: TGTGCCAGCAGCGCGGGAGCCGGCGAGCAGTTCTTC.

This sequence joins TRBV27 and TRBJ1-3; D is ambiguous. The CDR3 covers 15 residues. Germline V gene lookup returns CDR1 MNHEY and CDR2 SMNVEV (reference sequence). V was shortened by 3 bases and J by 0 bases, with 9 bases between the two germline ends. For the CDR3, the DNA is TGTGCCAGCAGTTTGTCCGGAAACTCTGGAAACACCATATATTTT. Translating it yields CASSLSGNSGNTIYF.

The chain has TRBV19 and TRBJ1-3; TRBD1 is a possible D gene (5 bases). V gave up 3 bases and J gave up 4 bases, with 34 bases separating them. CDR3 length equals 22 residues. In germline, CDR1 is LNHDA, CDR2 SQIVND (reference sequence). CDR3 region: CASSILLGQGLEAIGRGNTIYF. Written as DNA, the CDR3 is TGTGCCAGTAGTATCTTACTGGGGCAGGGATTGGAAGCGATTGGAAGAGGAAACACCATATATTTT.

This chain connects TRBV19 to TRBJ1-3; D uncertain. Trimming removed 5 bases at V and 1 base at J, with 18 bases between. Germline loops: CDR1 LNHDA, CDR2 SQIVND (reference sequence). This CDR3 contains 17 residues. The CDR3 DNA follows: TGTGCCAGTAGTCATACTATACAGTCTTATTCTGGAAACACCATATATTTT. The encoded protein is CASSHTIQSYSGNTIYF.

The chain uses TRBV7-3 and TRBJ2-2; 13 nucleotides match TRBD2. V lost 4 bases, J lost 3 bases, and 11 bases stayed unmatched. CDR1 and CDR2 (germline): SGHTA, FQGTGA. This CDR3 contains 19 residues. The CDR3 here is CASSWGTSGNTADTGELFF. CDR3 nucleotides: TGTGCCAGCAGCTGGGGGACTAGCGGGAACACCGCCGACACCGGGGAGCTGTTTTTT.

This rearrangement joins TRBV9 to TRBJ1-2; D is ambiguous. Germline V gene lookup returns CDR1 SGDLS and CDR2 YYNGEE. This CDR3 region has 15 residues. Trimming took 0 bases from V and 0 from J, leaving 9 bases between them. The CDR3 DNA sequence: TGTGCCAGCAGCGTAGAGTCAGAGTCTAACTATGGCTACACCTTC. This codes for CASSVESESNYGYTF.

This clone was seen only once. The genes are TRBV4-1 and TRBJ2-6; D might be TRBD1 (5 bases). Germline CDR1 and CDR2: MGHRA and YSYEKL. Trimming removed 5 bases from V and 1 base from J, with 15 bases in between. The CDR3 contains 17 residues. The CDR3 region has the DNA TGCGCCAGCAGCTCCGTGGGGCCCAGTTCTGGGGCCAACGTCCTGACTTTC. The encoded protein is CASSSVGPSSGANVLTF.

The count of this clone is one. This chain links TRBV7-6 with TRBJ2-1, with 10 nucleotides matching TRBD2. There are 16 residues in the CDR3. V lost 5 bases and J lost 3; bases outside the gene matches: 7. The V gene's germline CDR1 is SGHVS and CDR2 FNYEAQ. This CDR3 is CASSLILAGDYNEQFF. CDR3 DNA: TGTGCCAGCAGCCTGATTCTAGCGGGGGACTACAATGAGCAGTTCTTC.

This clone was seen only once. The rearrangement links TRBV7-6 to TRBJ2-6, with D hard to call. The CDR3 spans 17 residues. Germline lookup yields CDR1 SGHVS and CDR2 FNYEAQ. The V end lost 3 bases, the J end lost 0 bases, and 12 bases lay between the germline ends. The CDR3 DNA follows: TGTGCCAGCAGCTTTGGTCGCGGATTCTCTGGGGCCAACGTCCTGACTTTC. The encoded protein is CASSFGRGFSGANVLTF.

The chain combines TRBV7-6 with TRBJ2-1; D possibly corresponds to TRBD2 (5 bases). CDR3 length equals 17 residues. Germline V gene lookup returns CDR1 SGHVS and CDR2 FNYEAQ. Between the trimmed V and J ends, which lost 2 bases and 0 bases, there was a span of 14 bases. In DNA, the CDR3 is TGTGCCAGCAGCTTATACCTGGAGGCGAGCTCCTACAATGAGCAGTTCTTC. Protein product: CASSLYLEASSYNEQFF.

The chain employs TRBV27 and TRBJ2-7; D uncertain. V lost 5 bases and J lost 2, with 13 bases in between. The CDR3 is 14 residues long. The germline CDR1 and CDR2 sequences are MNHEY and SMNVEV (reference sequence). The CDR3 loop reads CASSQGRGTYEQYF. The CDR3 coding sequence is TGTGCCAGCAGTCAAGGACGTGGGACCTACGAGCAGTACTTC.

CDR3 protein: CASRSPGQGGHEKLFF. The CDR3 DNA reads TGTGCCAGTCGATCACCGGGACAGGGCGGTCATGAAAAACTGTTTTTT. The chain couples TRBV27 to TRBJ1-4, with 9 positions matching TRBD1. In germline, CDR1 is MNHEY, CDR2 SMNVEV (reference sequence). The CDR3 consists of 16 residues. Losses at the gene ends were 9 bases for V and 6 bases for J; bases not matched to a gene: 14.

In its sample, this clone was seen once. The genes are TRBV30 and TRBJ2-1; perhaps TRBD2 as D (5 bases). The CDR3 is 13 residues long. Between the trimmed V and J ends, which lost 0 bases and 6 bases, there was a span of 9 bases. Germline V lookup: CDR1 GTSNPN, CDR2 SVGIG (reference sequence). In DNA form, the CDR3 reads TGTGCCTGGAGTGTTGGCAGCGGCAATGAGCAGTTCTTC. Its protein is CAWSVGSGNEQFF.

The chain is built from TRBV4-2 and TRBJ1-1; D is undetermined. The CDR3 spans 12 residues. Trimming pared 5 bases from V and 4 bases from J, leaving 8 bases between. The V gene's germline CDR1 is LGHNA and CDR2 YNFKEQ. This CDR3 reads CASSIGFTEAFF. CDR3 DNA: TGTGCCAGCAGCATAGGGTTCACTGAAGCTTTCTTT.

The chain joins TRBV27 to TRBJ2-5; no reliable D call. V was trimmed by 0 bases and J by 0 bases, leaving 8 bases between them. Germline V gene data show CDR1 as MNHEY and CDR2 as SMNVEV (reference sequence). This CDR3 spans 15 amino acids. The CDR3 loop is CASSLSPLHQETQYF. Written as DNA, the CDR3 is TGTGCCAGCAGTTTATCCCCTCTCCACCAAGAGACCCAGTACTTC.

The chain carries TRBV2 and TRBJ2-5; 10 bases match TRBD1. The germline V gene has CDR1 SNHLY and CDR2 FYNNEI. The V segment lost 5 bases and the J segment 5 bases; nucleotides outside the gene matches: 5. The CDR3 is 14 amino acids. The CDR3 sequence: CASSPGQGWETQYF. CDR3 DNA sequence: TGTGCCAGCAGTCCGGGACAGGGGTGGGAGACCCAGTACTTC.

This chain joins TRBV9 and TRBJ2-3; 7 bases are shared with TRBD1. Trimming cost V 3 bases and J 0 bases; bases outside gene matches: 4. This CDR3 is built from 15 residues. CDR1 and CDR2 from the germline V gene are SGDLS and YYNGEE. The CDR3 reads CASSAGTVSTDTQYF. Here the CDR3 DNA reads TGTGCCAGCAGCGCCGGGACAGTCAGCACAGATACGCAGTATTTT. The full variable domain, its missing parts supplied by reference TRBV9 and TRBJ2-3, is DSGVTQTPKHLITATGQRVTLRCSPRSGDLSVYWYQQSLDQGLQFLIQYYNGEERAKGNILERFSAQQFPDLHSELNLSSLELGDSALYFCASSAGTVSTDTQYFGPGTRLTVL.

The chain uses TRBV5-1 and TRBJ2-1, with TRBD2 identical over 9 bases. Germline lookup yields CDR1 SGHRS and CDR2 YFSETQ. The CDR3 is 20 residues long. J was trimmed by 0 bases and V by 3 bases; bases with no gene match: 16. CDR3 loop: CASSSPGGAGGTSSYNEQFF. The CDR3 DNA is TGCGCCAGCAGCTCGCCCGGGGGGGCGGGAGGGACGAGCTCCTACAATGAGCAGTTCTTC.

DNA for the CDR3: TGCGCCAGCAGTGAGGGGACAGGTACCGGGGAGCTGTTTTTT. Translated: CASSEGTGTGELFF. V gene TRBV10-1 combines with J gene TRBJ2-2; 8 positions match TRBD1. The trim removed 2 bases at V and 5 bases at J, leaving 1 base unmatched. The CDR3 has 14 amino acids. Germline V gene sequence: CDR1 WNHNN, CDR2 SYGVQD (reference sequence).